Shown below are 18 T cell receptor beta chains from a single sample sequenced in a study of CD8 T cells in ankylosing spondylitis. TCRdb reprocessed the 5' RACE reads via MiXCR and lists one record per CDR3 protein. The sample gives approximately 100,000 distinct CDR3 sequences, about 8.5% of which show up once; around 10% is in the top ten. Sequencing was carried out using blood, either unsorted or a sorted T cell fraction (not recorded which). Receptors were obtained from a male donor with ankylosing spondylitis or in good health (not recorded which).

This clonotype was counted at least ten times. CDR3 in amino acids: CSARDSYRGELFF. CDR3 DNA: TGCAGTGCCCGGGACAGCTACCGAGGGGAGCTGTTTTTT. The V call is TRBV20-1, the J call TRBJ2-2, with 7 bases that match TRBD1. Germline V CDR1 and CDR2: DFQATT, SNEGSKA (reference sequence). This CDR3 is 13 amino acids long. V lost 6 bases, J lost 8 bases, and 9 bases stayed unmatched.

This clonotype was counted a few times. The rearrangement links TRBV12-3 or TRBV12-4 to TRBJ1-1; 8 nucleotides line up with TRBD1. CDR3 length: 16 amino acids. V was clipped by 4 bases and J by 0 bases; unmatched bases: 7. The CDR3 bases are TGTGCCAGCAGTTCCGGACAGGGCCAACTGAACACTGAAGCTTTCTTT. Its protein product is CASSSGQGQLNTEAFF.

This clonotype has just a few counts. The J gene is TRBJ2-4, the V gene TRBV7-9; D might be TRBD1 (6 bases). This CDR3 has 16 residues. Germline V gives CDR1 SEHNR, CDR2 FQNEAQ (reference sequence). The V gene lost 5 bases and the J gene lost 3 bases, with 17 bases spanning the gap. The CDR3 spells CASSPLQGRDKNIQYF. The CDR3 bases are TGTGCCAGCAGCCCGCTGCAGGGGCGCGACAAAAACATTCAGTACTTC.

The CDR3 reads CSASTQVPRAQYF. CDR3 sequence (DNA): TGCAGTGCTAGTACGCAGGTGCCAAGAGCCCAGTACTTC. V and J are TRBV20-1 and TRBJ2-5; D ambiguous. This CDR3 is built from 13 residues. Germline V gives CDR1 DFQATT, CDR2 SNEGSKA (reference sequence). The ends were cut back, 3 bases at V and 9 bases at J, with 17 bases in the middle.

In its sample, this clonotype was seen many times. V and J are TRBV7-8 and TRBJ1-5, with D possibly being TRBD1 (5 bases). Trimming left V 8 bases short and J 0 bases short, with 14 bases between. Germline CDR1 is SGHVS and CDR2 is FQNEAQ. This CDR3 is built from 15 residues. The CDR3 protein is CASRKWGNSNQPQHF. The CDR3 DNA is TGTGCCAGCCGAAAATGGGGGAATAGCAATCAGCCCCAGCATTTT.

This clonotype has a count of ten or more. The J gene is TRBJ2-3, the V gene TRBV4-3, with 7 bases lining up with TRBD1. V was clipped by 3 bases and J by 0 bases; unmatched bases: 9. The CDR3 is made up of 17 amino acids. CDR1 is LGHNA, CDR2 YSLEER, per germline. This CDR3 reads CASSQSKQGSSTDTQYF. CDR3 nucleotides: TGCGCCAGCAGCCAGTCTAAACAGGGGTCTAGCACAGATACGCAGTATTTT.

At least ten counts were recorded for this clonotype. CDR3 nucleotides: TGCGCCAGCAGCCAGGCGGGCAATGAGCAGTTCTTC. It translates to CASSQAGNEQFF. J is TRBJ2-1 and V is TRBV5-1, with a tentative D call TRBD2 (5 bases). CDR1 SGHRS and CDR2 YFSETQ come from the germline V gene. The CDR3 extends over 12 amino acids. V was shortened by 4 bases and J by 6 bases, with 8 bases between the two germline ends.

This clonotype was counted at least ten times. The J gene is TRBJ2-3, the V gene TRBV11-1; TRBD2 aligns across 9 bases. CDR1 and CDR2 (germline): SGHAT, FQDESV (reference sequence). The CDR3 runs 15 residues. With 1 base clipped from V and 4 bases from J, the junction kept 3 bases outside the gene matches. The CDR3 region is CASSLGLADSDTQYF. CDR3 sequence (DNA): TGTGCCAGCAGCTTAGGACTAGCGGACTCAGATACGCAGTATTTT.

Many counts were recorded for this clonotype. This chain joins TRBV20-1 and TRBJ2-2, with 7 bases aligning to TRBD2. The junction had 1 base not matched to a gene; V was cut back by 2 bases and J by 1 base. CDR1 and CDR2 from the germline V gene are DFQATT and SNEGSKA (reference sequence). CDR3 size: 14 residues. The CDR3 loop reads CSARLAENTGELFF. DNA for the CDR3: TGCAGTGCTAGACTAGCGGAGAACACCGGGGAGCTGTTTTTT.

This clonotype was seen ten or more times. The rearrangement uses TRBV9 and TRBJ2-1; TRBD1 might be the D (5 bases). V lost 3 bases and J lost 0, with 7 bases in between. The CDR3 has 14 amino acids. Germline values: CDR1 SGDLS, CDR2 YYNGEE. Here the CDR3 DNA reads TGTGCCAGCAGCGCACAGGTCTCCTACAATGAGCAGTTCTTC. Translating it yields CASSAQVSYNEQFF.

In its sample, this clonotype was seen a few times. V is TRBV21-1 and J is TRBJ2-7. TRBV21-1 is shown as a pseudogene. The CDR3 is 16 residues long. CDR3: CASSKAKGRSSYEQYF. The CDR3 DNA reads TGTGCCAGCAGCAAAGCAAAGGGAAGGAGCTCCTACGAGCAGTACTTC.

V gene TRBV7-2 combines with J gene TRBJ2-7; TRBD1 agrees at 8 bases. The CDR3 totals 13 residues. Germline V gives CDR1 SGHTA, CDR2 FQGNSA. J gave up 3 bases and V 6 bases, and 4 bases lay outside the gene matches. CDR3 residues: CASSNRGIYEQYF. As DNA, the CDR3 is TGTGCCAGCAGTAACAGGGGGATCTACGAGCAGTACTTC.

This clonotype was detected many times. The chain is built from TRBV20-1 and TRBJ2-1; no clear D gene. This CDR3 is 13 amino acids long. The ends were cut back, 3 bases at V and 8 bases at J, with 14 bases in the middle. In germline, CDR1 is DFQATT, CDR2 SNEGSKA (reference sequence). As DNA, the CDR3 is TGCAGTGCTAGTAGGCTCGAGACGGATGAGCAGTTCTTC. Encoded protein: CSASRLETDEQFF.

This clonotype was detected ten times or more. The rearrangement links TRBV28 to TRBJ1-5; TRBD1 might be the D (5 bases). This CDR3 is built from 12 residues. Germline assignment: CDR1 MDHEN and CDR2 SYDVKM. Between the trimmed V and J ends, which lost 6 bases and 5 bases, there was a span of 8 bases. CDR3 sequence: CASSGHHQPQHF. CDR3 bases: TGTGCCAGCAGCGGACATCATCAGCCCCAGCATTTT.

The table lists this clonotype with a few counts. The chain joins TRBV7-2 to TRBJ2-5; TRBD2 aligns across 12 bases. The CDR3 contains 14 residues. Germline V gene sequence: CDR1 SGHTA, CDR2 FQGNSA. V was pared by 4 bases and J by 3 bases, with 0 bases of the junction left unmatched. CDR3 amino acids: CASSWTSGEETQYF. In DNA form, the CDR3 reads TGTGCCAGCAGCTGGACTAGCGGGGAAGAGACCCAGTACTTC.

This clonotype occurred many times. CDR3 in amino acids: CASSLLAEQETQYF. As DNA, the CDR3 is TGTGCCAGCAGCTTGCTAGCGGAGCAAGAGACCCAGTACTTC. The chain has TRBV7-9 and TRBJ2-5; TRBD2 matches at 7 bases. CDR3 size: 14 residues. The V gene end was trimmed by 3 bases and the J gene end by 2 bases; junction bases not matched to a gene: 3. The germline gives CDR1 SEHNR, CDR2 FQNEAQ (reference sequence).

Ten or more counts support this clonotype. J is TRBJ1-2 and V is TRBV6-1; D is uncertain. V dropped 8 bases and J dropped 4 bases, with 17 bases sitting between them. In germline, CDR1 is MNHNS, CDR2 SASEGT. CDR3 length: 14 residues. CDR3 in amino acids: CASLKGPGIYGYTF. As DNA, the CDR3 is TGTGCCAGCCTAAAGGGCCCCGGCATCTATGGCTACACCTTC.

This sequence joins TRBV2 and TRBJ2-3; D may be TRBD2 (6 bases). The length of the CDR3 is 14 residues. Trimming cost V 5 bases and J 1 base, with 10 bases left between them. Germline V gene data show CDR1 as SNHLY and CDR2 as FYNNEI. The CDR3 nucleotides are TGTGCCAGCAGTACTACGGGAGGCACAGATACGCAGTATTTT. This codes for CASSTTGGTDTQYF.